The rows below give T cell receptor beta chains drawn from one sample of a study of CD8+ T cells in alopecia areata. Only in-frame clones appear in the TCRdb table, and some are missing; sequencing was by immunoSEQ multiplex PCR. The sample contains 80,000 to 100,000 clones, roughly 46% of which appear only once. The starting material was CD8+ T cells sorted from blood, obtained at week 24, from a patient treated with tofacitinib. The receptor source for this set is a human donor with alopecia areata. CDR3s include the opening cysteine and the closing phenylalanine or tryptophan. Fields, in order: V gene, J gene, clone size, CDR3 protein. Expanded clones are given a class, and other clones once, few, many or no size at all.

v_call: TRBV11-2; j_call: TRBJ2-7; clone_size: NA; cdr3_aa: CASSFYPDEQYF
v_call: TRBV25-1; j_call: TRBJ2-7; clone_size: few; cdr3_aa: CASAEEGTGPYEQYF
v_call: TRBV6-6; j_call: TRBJ2-2; clone_size: NA; cdr3_aa: CASSYLAGANTGELFF
v_call: TRBV6-5; j_call: TRBJ2-3; clone_size: NA; cdr3_aa: CASSYFSLGTDTQYF
v_call: TRBV10-3; j_call: TRBJ2-7; clone_size: NA; cdr3_aa: CATKGQGAWEQYF
v_call: TRBV29-1; j_call: TRBJ2-1; clone_size: NA; cdr3_aa: CSVEGRERVNEQFF
v_call: TRBV5-1; j_call: TRBJ2-1; clone_size: NA; cdr3_aa: CASSLGLADYNEQFF
v_call: TRBV9; j_call: TRBJ2-2; clone_size: once; cdr3_aa: CASSPAGYAGELFF
v_call: TRBV30; j_call: TRBJ2-7; clone_size: few; cdr3_aa: CAWSEPGSGRGYEQYF
v_call: TRBV14; j_call: TRBJ2-5; clone_size: NA; cdr3_aa: CASSQEYLETQYF
v_call: TRBV18; j_call: TRBJ2-3; clone_size: NA; cdr3_aa: CASSPEGAGADTQYF
v_call: TRBV4-1; j_call: TRBJ1-1; clone_size: NA; cdr3_aa: CASSQDPNALNTEAFF
v_call: TRBV4-1; j_call: TRBJ1-5; clone_size: NA; cdr3_aa: CASSPIDSNQPQHF
v_call: TRBV30; j_call: TRBJ1-1; clone_size: NA; cdr3_aa: CAWSVSRDRPEAFF
v_call: TRBV29-1; j_call: TRBJ2-2; clone_size: NA; cdr3_aa: CSVVLAGAPGELFF